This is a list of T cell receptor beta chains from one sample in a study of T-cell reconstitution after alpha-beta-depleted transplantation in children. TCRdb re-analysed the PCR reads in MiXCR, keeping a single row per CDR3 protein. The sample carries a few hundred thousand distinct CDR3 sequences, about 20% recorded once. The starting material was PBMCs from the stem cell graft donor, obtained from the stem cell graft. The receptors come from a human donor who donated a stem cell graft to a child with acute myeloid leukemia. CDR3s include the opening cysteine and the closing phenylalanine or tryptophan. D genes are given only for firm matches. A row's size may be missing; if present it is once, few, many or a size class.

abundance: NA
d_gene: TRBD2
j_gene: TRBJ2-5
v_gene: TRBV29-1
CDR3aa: CSVEVPAGYQETQYF
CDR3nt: TGCAGCGTTGAAGTTCCAGCGGGGTACCAAGAGACCCAGTACTTC

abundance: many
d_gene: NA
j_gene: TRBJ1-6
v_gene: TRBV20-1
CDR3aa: CSARDEFGDPLHF
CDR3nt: TGCAGTGCTAGAGATGAGTTCGGGGACCCTCTCCACTTT

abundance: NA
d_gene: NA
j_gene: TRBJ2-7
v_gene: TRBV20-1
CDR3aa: CSAIYRVSDEQYF
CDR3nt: TGCAGTGCTATTTACAGGGTTTCGGACGAGCAGTACTTC

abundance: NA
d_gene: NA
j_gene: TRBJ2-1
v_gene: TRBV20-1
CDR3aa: CSARVRTFYDSNEQFF
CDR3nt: TGCAGTGCTAGGGTCCGGACTTTCTATGATAGCAATGAGCAGTTCTTC

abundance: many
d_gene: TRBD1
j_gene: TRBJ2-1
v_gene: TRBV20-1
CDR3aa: CSARSTGGYNEQFF
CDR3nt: TGCAGTGCTAGATCAACAGGGGGATACAATGAGCAGTTCTTC

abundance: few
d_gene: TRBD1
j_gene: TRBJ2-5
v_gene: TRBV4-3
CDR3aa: CASSPGQGEQETQYF
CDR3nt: TGCGCCAGCAGCCCCGGACAGGGGGAACAAGAGACCCAGTACTTC

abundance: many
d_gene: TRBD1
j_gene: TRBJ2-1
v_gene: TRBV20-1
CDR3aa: CSAGRDRGNEQFF
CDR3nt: TGCAGTGCGGGGAGGGACAGGGGAAATGAGCAGTTCTTC

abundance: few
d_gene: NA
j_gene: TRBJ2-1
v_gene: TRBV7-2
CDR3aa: CASSSGGGLSYNEQFF
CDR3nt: TGTGCCAGCAGCTCTGGGGGGGGCCTCTCCTACAATGAGCAGTTCTTC

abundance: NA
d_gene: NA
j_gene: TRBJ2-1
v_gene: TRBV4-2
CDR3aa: CASSQEGQVLEQFF
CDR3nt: TGTGCCAGCAGCCAAGAAGGCCAAGTGCTTGAGCAGTTCTTC

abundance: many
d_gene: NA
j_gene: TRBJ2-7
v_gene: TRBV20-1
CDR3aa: CSANRASYEQYF
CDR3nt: TGCAGTGCTAACAGGGCCTCGTACGAGCAGTACTTC

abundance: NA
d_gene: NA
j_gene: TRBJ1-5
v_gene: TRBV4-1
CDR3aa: CASSQDSSRSNQPQHF
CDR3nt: TGCGCCAGCAGCCAAGATAGCTCGAGGAGCAATCAGCCCCAGCATTTT

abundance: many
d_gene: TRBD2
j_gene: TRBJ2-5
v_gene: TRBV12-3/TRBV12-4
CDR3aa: CASSHPRTSGRETQYF
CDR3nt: TGTGCCAGCAGCCATCCCCGGACTAGCGGGAGGGAGACCCAGTACTTC

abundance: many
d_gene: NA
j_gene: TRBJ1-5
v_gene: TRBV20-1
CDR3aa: CSARHGTQHF
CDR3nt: TGCAGTGCTCGTCACGGGACCCAGCATTTT

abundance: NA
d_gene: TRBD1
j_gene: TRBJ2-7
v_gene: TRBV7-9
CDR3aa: CASSLGQGERYF
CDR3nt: TGTGCCAGCAGCCTAGGACAGGGGGAAAGGTACTTC

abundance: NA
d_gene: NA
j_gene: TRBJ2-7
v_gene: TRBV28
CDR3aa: CASTDVPPYEQYF
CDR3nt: TGTGCCAGCACCGACGTTCCCCCATACGAGCAGTACTTC

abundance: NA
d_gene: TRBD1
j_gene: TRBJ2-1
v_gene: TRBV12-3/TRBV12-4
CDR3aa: CASTPRGLSYNEQFF
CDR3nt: TGTGCCAGCACGCCCAGGGGGCTCTCCTACAATGAGCAGTTCTTC

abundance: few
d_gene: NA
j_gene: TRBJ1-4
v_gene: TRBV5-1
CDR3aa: CASSLRTASTNEKLFF
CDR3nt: TGCGCCAGCAGCCTACGGACAGCTTCAACTAATGAAAAACTGTTTTTT

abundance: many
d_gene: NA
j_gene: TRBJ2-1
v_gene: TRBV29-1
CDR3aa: CSSGSSSYNEQFF
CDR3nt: TGCAGCTCGGGCTCCAGCTCCTACAATGAGCAGTTCTTC

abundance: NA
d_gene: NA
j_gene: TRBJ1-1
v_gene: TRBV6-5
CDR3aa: CASSRWTEAFF
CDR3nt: TGTGCCAGCAGTCGGTGGACTGAAGCTTTCTTT

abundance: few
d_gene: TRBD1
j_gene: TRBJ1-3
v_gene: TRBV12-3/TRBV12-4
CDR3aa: CASRMGQGRGNTIYF
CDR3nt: TGTGCCAGCAGGATGGGACAGGGTCGTGGAAACACCATATATTTT

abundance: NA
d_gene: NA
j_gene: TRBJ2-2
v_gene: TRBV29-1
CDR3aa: CSVRSTGELFF
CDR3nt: TGCAGCGTTCGATCGACCGGGGAGCTGTTTTTT

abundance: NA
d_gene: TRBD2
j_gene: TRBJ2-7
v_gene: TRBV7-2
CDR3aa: CASSLSGSFYEQYF
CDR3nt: TGTGCCAGCAGCTTGAGCGGGAGTTTTTACGAGCAGTACTTC

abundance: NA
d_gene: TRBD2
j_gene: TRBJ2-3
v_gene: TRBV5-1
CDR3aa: CASSGGTSGRPTDTQYF
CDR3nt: TGCGCCAGCAGCGGCGGGACTAGCGGGAGACCCACAGATACGCAGTATTTT

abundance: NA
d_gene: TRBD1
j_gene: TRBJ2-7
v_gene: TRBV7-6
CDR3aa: CASSDRQGVNYEQYF
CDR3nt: TGTGCCAGCAGCGACCGACAGGGGGTTAACTACGAGCAGTACTTC

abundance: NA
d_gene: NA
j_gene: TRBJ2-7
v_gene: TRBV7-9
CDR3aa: CASSLSIYSYEQYF
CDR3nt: TGTGCCAGCAGCTTATCCATTTACTCCTACGAGCAGTACTTC

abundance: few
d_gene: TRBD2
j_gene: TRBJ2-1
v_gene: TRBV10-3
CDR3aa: CAISEQRGRAGDEQFF
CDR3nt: TGTGCCATCAGTGAGCAGCGCGGGAGGGCGGGGGATGAGCAGTTCTTC

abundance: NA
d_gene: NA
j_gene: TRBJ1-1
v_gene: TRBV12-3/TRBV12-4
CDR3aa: CASSSSGTAYMNTEAFF
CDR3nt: TGTGCCAGCAGTTCATCCGGGACGGCCTACATGAACACTGAAGCTTTCTTT

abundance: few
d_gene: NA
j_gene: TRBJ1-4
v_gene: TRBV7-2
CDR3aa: CASSFRYREKLFF
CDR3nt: TGTGCCAGCAGTTTTAGGTACAGGGAAAAACTGTTTTTT

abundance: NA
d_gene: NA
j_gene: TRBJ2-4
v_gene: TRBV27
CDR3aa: CAVRTQNIQYF
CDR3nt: TGTGCCGTCCGCACCCAAAACATTCAGTACTTC

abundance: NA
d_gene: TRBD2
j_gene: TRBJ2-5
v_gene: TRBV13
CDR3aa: CASSLGGLAGWQTQYF
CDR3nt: TGTGCCAGCAGCTTAGGCGGACTAGCGGGATGGCAGACCCAGTACTTC

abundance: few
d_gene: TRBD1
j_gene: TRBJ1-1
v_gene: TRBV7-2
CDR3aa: CASSRLGGGLTNTEAFF
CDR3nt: TGTGCCAGCAGCAGACTGGGAGGGGGCCTGACGAACACTGAAGCTTTCTTT

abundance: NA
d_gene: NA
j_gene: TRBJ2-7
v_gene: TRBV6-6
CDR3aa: CASSSEIFYEQYF
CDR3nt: TGTGCCAGCAGCTCTGAAATCTTCTACGAGCAGTACTTC

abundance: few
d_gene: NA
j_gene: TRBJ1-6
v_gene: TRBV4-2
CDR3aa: CASSQDGFYNSPLHF
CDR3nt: TGTGCCAGCAGCCAAGATGGGTTTTATAATTCACCCCTCCACTTT

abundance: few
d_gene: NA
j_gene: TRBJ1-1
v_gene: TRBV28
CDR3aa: CASSSFLRNTEAFF
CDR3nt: TGTGCCAGCAGTTCATTCCTCAGGAACACTGAAGCTTTCTTT

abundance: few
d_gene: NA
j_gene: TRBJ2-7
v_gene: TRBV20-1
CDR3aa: CSARERDRRGEQYF
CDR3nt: TGCAGTGCACGTGAGCGGGACAGGCGTGGGGAGCAGTACTTC

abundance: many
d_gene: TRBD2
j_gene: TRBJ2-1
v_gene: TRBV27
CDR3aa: CASRTSGSYSYNEQFF
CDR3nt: TGTGCCAGCAGGACTAGCGGGAGTTACTCCTACAATGAGCAGTTCTTC

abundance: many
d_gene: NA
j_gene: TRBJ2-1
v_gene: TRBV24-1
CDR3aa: CATSDPVRSEQFF
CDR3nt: TGTGCCACCAGTGATCCTGTTAGGAGTGAGCAGTTCTTC

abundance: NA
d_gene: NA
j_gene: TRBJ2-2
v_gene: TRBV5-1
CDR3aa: CASSLEVSGTGELFF
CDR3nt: TGCGCCAGCAGCTTGGAGGTGTCTGGGACCGGGGAGCTGTTTTTT

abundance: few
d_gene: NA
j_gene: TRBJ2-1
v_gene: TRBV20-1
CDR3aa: CSARDGGRPYNEQFF
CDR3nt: TGCAGTGCTAGAGATGGGGGGCGCCCCTACAATGAGCAGTTCTTC

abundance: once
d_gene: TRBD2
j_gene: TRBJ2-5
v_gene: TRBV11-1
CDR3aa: CASSSLPSGTSSYQETQYF
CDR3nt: TGTGCCAGCAGCTCTCTCCCCTCCGGGACTAGTAGTTATCAAGAGACCCAGTACTTC

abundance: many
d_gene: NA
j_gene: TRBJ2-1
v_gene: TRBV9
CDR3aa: CASSADRDSYNEQFF
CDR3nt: TGTGCCAGCAGCGCAGACCGAGACTCCTACAATGAGCAGTTCTTC

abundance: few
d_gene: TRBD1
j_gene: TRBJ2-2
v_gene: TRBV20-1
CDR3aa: CSARMGQGGTGELFF
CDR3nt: TGCAGTGCTAGAATGGGACAGGGAGGCACCGGGGAGCTGTTTTTT

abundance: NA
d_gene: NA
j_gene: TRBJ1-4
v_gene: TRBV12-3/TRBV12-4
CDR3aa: CASSLVIPPEKLFF
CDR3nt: TGTGCCAGCAGTTTAGTAATCCCACCGGAAAAACTGTTTTTT

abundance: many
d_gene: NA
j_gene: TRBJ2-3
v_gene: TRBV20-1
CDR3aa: CSAMTTEPRAQYF
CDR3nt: TGCAGTGCTATGACCACCGAACCGCGGGCGCAGTATTTT

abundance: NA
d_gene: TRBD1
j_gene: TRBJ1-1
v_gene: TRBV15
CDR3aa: CATSRDGQVNTEAFF
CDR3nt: TGTGCCACCAGCAGAGATGGACAGGTTAACACTGAAGCTTTCTTT